Each of the 31 T cell receptor beta chains below was sequenced from the same sample in a study of T cell responses to AZD1222 COVID-19 vaccine. Generated by immunoSEQ multiplex PCR, the TCRdb table keeps only in-frame clones and is missing some. This sample has approximately 100,000 clones, with approximately 91% found just once. The specimen comprised peripheral blood, sampled on day 0 of AZD1222 vaccination. These receptor sequences come from an adult in good health.

The rearrangement links TRBV9 to TRBJ2-2, with D unresolved. Trimming shortened V by 4 bases and J by 9 bases, and 10 bases separated the two germline ends. This CDR3 region has 12 residues. From germline, CDR1 is SGDLS and CDR2 YYNGEE. Written as DNA, the CDR3 is TGTGCCAGCAGCCCGTCCCTTCGGGAGCTGTTTTTT. Encoded protein: CASSPSLRELFF.

In its sample, this clone was seen once. This chain joins TRBV7-2 and TRBJ2-5; 7 bases map to TRBD2. Per germline, CDR1 SGHTA and CDR2 FQGNSA. With 7 bases clipped from V and 4 bases from J, the junction kept 9 bases outside the gene matches. CDR3 length equals 14 residues. The CDR3 DNA reads as TGTGCCAGCAACCCCCAGGGAGGGAGAGAGACCCAGTACTTC. Translated, it gives CASNPQGGRETQYF.

V is TRBV6-5 and J is TRBJ2-1; D uncertain. This CDR3 is built from 14 residues. Trimming removed 2 bases at V and 3 bases at J, with 8 bases between. CDR1 is MNHEY, CDR2 SVGAGI, per germline. CDR3 sequence (DNA): TGTGCCAGCAGTTACAGTGCCGACTACAATGAGCAGTTCTTC. Its protein is CASSYSADYNEQFF.

The chain employs TRBV6-5 and TRBJ2-6; tentatively, D is TRBD1 (5 bases). Germline V gene sequence: CDR1 MNHEY, CDR2 SVGAGI. This CDR3 is 15 amino acids long. V was clipped by 6 bases and J by 4 bases, with 13 bases between them. CDR3 coding DNA: TGTGCCAGCAGACCTCCAGGGTCCGGGGCCAACGTCCTGACTTTC. Translated: CASRPPGSGANVLTF.

The genes are TRBV6-5 and TRBJ2-3; 10 nucleotides agree with TRBD2. The CDR3 contains 15 residues. From germline, CDR1 is MNHEY and CDR2 SVGAGI. V lost 6 bases and J lost 3; bases outside the gene matches: 6. The CDR3 bases are TGTGCCAGCAGGTCGGCGACTAGCGGGACAGATACGCAGTATTTT. Amino acids: CASRSATSGTDTQYF.

The V call is TRBV6-2 or TRBV6-3, the J call TRBJ2-5; TRBD2 matches at 10 bases. The CDR3 loop spans 15 amino acids. The V and J ends lost 5 bases and 7 bases, in that order; junction bases with no gene match: 10. Germline V gene sequence: CDR1 MNHEY, CDR2 SVGEGT. The CDR3 nucleotides are TGTGCCAGCAGTAAGCCTAGCGGGGGCCTTGGGACCCAGTACTTC. It is translated as CASSKPSGGLGTQYF.

The genes are TRBV28 and TRBJ1-1; D unclear. Trimming left V 2 bases short and J 5 bases short, with 6 bases between. CDR1 is MDHEN and CDR2 is SYDVKM in the germline V gene. The CDR3 spans 12 residues. CDR3 bases: TGTGCCAGCAGTTTAAGCGGGACTGAAGCTTTCTTT. Amino acid sequence: CASSLSGTEAFF.

This clone occurred once. The gene calls are TRBV5-4 and TRBJ2-7, with 7 bases matching TRBD1. CDR3 size: 15 residues. The germline gives CDR1 SGHNT, CDR2 YYREEE (reference sequence). The V gene end was trimmed by 0 bases and the J gene end by 4 bases; junction bases not matched to a gene: 7. CDR3 nucleotides: TGTGCCAGCAGCTTGGGAGGGGGCGCATTATACGAGCAGTACTTC. Protein product: CASSLGGGALYEQYF.

This chain joins TRBV3-1 (or the pseudogene TRBV3-2) and TRBJ2-7; D not resolved. Germline V CDR1 and CDR2: LGHDT, YNNKEL (reference sequence). Trimming removed 1 base from V and 6 bases from J, with 10 bases in between. The length of the CDR3 is 13 residues. CDR3 bases: TGTGCCAGCAGCCAAGGGGGTGTTGGCGAGCAGTACTTC. Translation gives CASSQGGVGEQYF.

CDR3 sequence reads: CASSLTGALIKQYF. The CDR3 DNA sequence: TGTGCCAGCAGTCTGACAGGGGCCCTAATAAAACAGTACTTC. The chain joins TRBV28 to TRBJ2-7; 8 bases agree with TRBD1. Germline V gene lookup returns CDR1 MDHEN and CDR2 SYDVKM. There are 14 residues in the CDR3. V dropped 5 bases and J dropped 10; count of bases not matched to a gene: 13.

This clone is a singleton in its sample. The chain links TRBV7-9 to TRBJ1-1; possible D gene TRBD1, 5 bases. Trimming cost V 5 bases and J 7 bases, with 20 bases left between them. CDR1 and CDR2 from the germline V gene are SEHNR and FQNEAQ (reference sequence). This CDR3 region has 15 residues. The CDR3 nucleotides read TGTGCCAGCAGCCCCGGGGGGAGGCGGAAAATTGAAGCTTTCTTT. It is translated as CASSPGGRRKIEAFF.

The rearrangement links TRBV11-3 to TRBJ2-2; possibly TRBD1 for D (6 bases). The CDR3 extends over 17 amino acids. Trimming left V 0 bases short and J 6 bases short, with 17 bases between. Per the germline V gene, CDR1 is SGHNT and CDR2 is YENEEA. The CDR3 is CASSLDGWGRDPGELFF. DNA for the CDR3: TGTGCCAGCAGCTTAGATGGATGGGGGCGAGATCCCGGGGAGCTGTTTTTT.

This chain joins TRBV29-1 and TRBJ1-2, with TRBD1 matching over 8 bases. The germline CDR1 and CDR2 sequences are SQVTM and ANQGSEA. The CDR3 runs to 12 residues. The J segment lost 7 bases and the V segment lost 3 bases, leaving 4 bases of the junction unmatched. The CDR3 loop is CSVDPGGRGYTF. For the CDR3, the DNA is TGCAGCGTTGACCCAGGGGGCCGTGGCTACACCTTC.

This rearrangement joins TRBV11-1 to TRBJ2-5, with D tentatively TRBD1 (5 bases). Trimming pared 4 bases from V and 1 base from J, leaving 13 bases between. The CDR3 covers 15 residues. Germline V gives CDR1 SGHAT, CDR2 FQDESV (reference sequence). CDR3 nucleotide sequence: TGTGCCAGCAGCTCCCCAGGGCTGATCCAAGAGACCCAGTACTTC. Translating gives CASSSPGLIQETQYF.

This chain uses TRBV27 with TRBJ2-3, with TRBD2 identical over 8 bases. There are 17 residues in the CDR3. CDR1 is MNHEY and CDR2 is SMNVEV in the germline V gene (reference sequence). J gave up 3 bases and V 4 bases, and 12 bases lay outside the gene matches. The CDR3 here is CASSSGWRGDLTDTQYF. Here the CDR3 DNA reads TGTGCCAGCAGTTCGGGGTGGCGGGGGGACCTAACAGATACGCAGTATTTT.

V usage is TRBV4-3 and J usage is TRBJ1-2; 7 bases are a match to TRBD1. The CDR3 loop spans 15 amino acids. V lost 3 bases, J lost 3 bases, and 7 bases stayed unmatched. The germline V gene has CDR1 LGHNA and CDR2 YSLEER. CDR3 DNA: TGCGCCAGCAGCCACCTCCCTGGACAGGACTATGGCTACACCTTC. This gives the protein CASSHLPGQDYGYTF.

This clone was counted once. The rearrangement uses TRBV11-2 and TRBJ2-5, with a tentative D call TRBD2 (5 bases). The germline V and J ends were trimmed by 6 bases and 4 bases, with 6 bases remaining between them. Germline-derived CDR1 and CDR2 are SGHAT and FQNNGV. This CDR3 spans 11 amino acids. CDR3 sequence: CASRLGETQYF. In nucleotides, the CDR3 is TGTGCCAGCAGACTAGGAGAGACCCAGTACTTC. Full variable domain (rest looked up from reference TRBV11-2 and TRBJ2-5): EAGVAQSPRYKIIEKRQSVAFWCNPISGHATLYWYQQILGQGPKLLIQFQNNGVVDDSQLPKDRFSAERLKGVDSTLKIQPAKLEDSAVYLCASRLGETQYFGPGTRLLVL.

The V gene is TRBV1, the J gene TRBJ1-6. TRBV1 is reported as a pseudogene. This CDR3 is 14 amino acids long. The CDR3 region has the DNA TGCACCAGCAGCCAAGATAGTCCGAGGTCACCCCTCCACTTT. Translating gives CTSSQDSPRSPLHF.

The chain employs TRBV19 and TRBJ1-3, with 9 bases lining up with TRBD1. Germline loops: CDR1 LNHDA, CDR2 SQIVND (reference sequence). After removal of 4 bases from V and 7 bases from J, the junction contained 8 bases not matched to a gene. This CDR3 is built from 15 residues. The DNA for the CDR3 is TGTGCCAGTAGTAAGACCGGGACAGGGTTGAACACCATATATTTT. This codes for CASSKTGTGLNTIYF. Complete variable domain (other parts from reference TRBV19 and TRBJ1-3): DGGITQSPKYLFRKEGQNVTLSCEQNLNHDAMYWYRQDPGQGLRLIYYSQIVNDFQKGDIAEGYSVSREKKESFPLTVTSAQKNPTAFYLCASSKTGTGLNTIYFGEGSWLTVV.

This clone was counted only a few times. The chain is built from TRBV18 and TRBJ2-1; D is ambiguous. Trimming left V 6 bases short and J 9 bases short, with 9 bases between. The V gene's germline CDR1 is KGHSH and CDR2 LQKENI. CDR3 size: 11 residues. The CDR3 nucleotides are TGTGCCAGCTCGCCCGGTGCTGAGCAGTTCTTC. Translating gives CASSPGAEQFF.

The gene calls are TRBV3-1 (or the pseudogene TRBV3-2) and TRBJ1-4, with a weak D call TRBD1 (5 bases). Trimming pared 1 base from V and 5 bases from J, leaving 14 bases between. Germline V gene lookup returns CDR1 LGHDT and CDR2 YNNKEL (reference sequence). The CDR3 sequence is 16 residues long. DNA of the CDR3: TGTGCCAGCAGCCAAGGATCAGGGCCGGAGAATGAAAAACTGTTTTTT. Translating gives CASSQGSGPENEKLFF.

The chain has TRBV29-1 and TRBJ1-1; tentative D call: TRBD1 (5 bases). V was pared by 7 bases and J by 0 bases, with 12 bases between. This CDR3 spans 13 amino acids. The germline gives CDR1 SQVTM, CDR2 ANQGSEA. The CDR3 region is CSAQGGLNTEAFF. The CDR3 DNA sequence: TGCAGCGCTCAGGGAGGGTTGAACACTGAAGCTTTCTTT.

This sequence joins TRBV30 and TRBJ2-5, with TRBD2 matching 13 bases. Germline V gives CDR1 GTSNPN, CDR2 SVGIG (reference sequence). The V and J ends lost 0 bases and 1 base, in that order; junction bases with no gene match: 5. The CDR3 loop spans 17 amino acids. The CDR3 reads CAWSVRRTSGGQETQYF. The CDR3 DNA is TGTGCCTGGAGTGTACGCCGGACTAGCGGGGGCCAAGAGACCCAGTACTTC.

The genes are TRBV29-1 and TRBJ2-5; D gene uncertain. The CDR3 is 10 amino acids. Germline-derived CDR1 and CDR2 are SQVTM and ANQGSEA. Trimming took off 6 bases at V and 1 base at J, with 3 bases between the two ends. CDR3: CSVRQETQYF. CDR3 nucleotide sequence: TGCAGCGTGCGCCAAGAGACCCAGTACTTC.

The V call is TRBV6-1, the J call TRBJ1-1, with 8 positions matching TRBD1. V shed 3 bases and J 4 bases; nucleotides not matched to a gene: 7. The CDR3 runs 15 residues. The germline V gene encodes CDR1 MNHNS and CDR2 SASEGT. In DNA, the CDR3 is TGTGCCAGCAGTGATCCCCACAGGGGGGGCACTGAAGCTTTCTTT. Translation gives CASSDPHRGGTEAFF.

The chain combines TRBV27 with TRBJ2-2; 8 nucleotides agree with TRBD2. Germline CDR1 is MNHEY and CDR2 is SMNVEV (reference sequence). With 5 bases clipped from V and 6 bases from J, the junction kept 8 bases outside the gene matches. The CDR3 is made up of 15 amino acids. This CDR3 reads CASSRRAGGAGELFF. The CDR3 DNA sequence: TGTGCCAGCAGTCGACGGGCGGGGGGCGCCGGGGAGCTGTTTTTT.

A few counts support this clone. V is TRBV7-9 and J is TRBJ1-1; D gene uncertain. This CDR3 has 13 amino acids. Germline V gene data show CDR1 as SEHNR and CDR2 as FQNEAQ (reference sequence). V was shortened by 2 bases and J by 12 bases, with 16 bases between the two germline ends. The CDR3 sequence: CASSLLERVQTFF. The CDR3 nucleotides are TGTGCCAGCAGCTTATTGGAGCGCGTTCAAACTTTCTTT. The full variable domain, with the rest looked up from reference TRBV7-9 and TRBJ1-1, is DTGVSQNPRHKITKRGQNVTFRCDPISEHNRLYWYRQTLGQGPEFLTYFQNEAQLEKSRLLSDRFSAERPKGSFSTLEIQRTEQGDSAMYLCASSLLERVQTFFGQGTRLTVV.

The chain is built from TRBV6-5 and TRBJ2-7; 9 nucleotides line up with TRBD2. V lost 2 bases, J lost 3 bases, and 5 bases stayed unmatched. CDR3 length: 15 residues. Looked up from germline, CDR1 is MNHEY and CDR2 is SVGAGI. The DNA for the CDR3 is TGTGCCAGCAGTTACGCCGGGACTAGCATCTACGAGCAGTACTTC. Its translation: CASSYAGTSIYEQYF.

This chain connects TRBV5-1 to TRBJ2-1, with TRBD2 matching 11 bases. Trimming took 0 bases from V and 7 from J; bases not matched to a gene: 3. This CDR3 has 15 amino acids. CDR1 is SGHRS, CDR2 YFSETQ, per germline. CDR3 sequence (DNA): TGCGCCAGCAGCTTGGTCGCTAGCGGGGGGAATGAGCAGTTCTTC. As protein: CASSLVASGGNEQFF.

The V gene is TRBV9, the J gene TRBJ1-2; D might be TRBD1 (5 bases). The germline V and J ends were trimmed by 4 bases and 6 bases, with 13 bases remaining between them. Germline V gives CDR1 SGDLS, CDR2 YYNGEE. CDR3 length: 13 amino acids. CDR3 coding DNA: TGTGCCAGCAGCCTAGGACATTCCGATGGCTACACCTTC. Its translation: CASSLGHSDGYTF.

The chain links TRBV25-1 to TRBJ1-2, with D perhaps matching TRBD1 (6 bases). The germline V gene has CDR1 MGHDK and CDR2 SYGVNS. The V end lost 2 bases, the J end lost 3 bases, and 7 bases lay between the germline ends. The length of the CDR3 is 13 residues. The CDR3 loop is CASSEQGYYGYTF. CDR3 nucleotides: TGTGCCAGCAGTGAACAGGGGTACTATGGCTACACCTTC.